The 24 T cell receptor beta chains given below trace back to one sample, sequenced in a study of molecular identifiers for immune sequencing clone quantification. TCRdb ran MiXCR on the PCR reads and lists one entry per CDR3 protein. In the table there are roughly 320,000 distinct CDR3 sequences, roughly a quarter of which are singletons. Sequencing used naive CD8+ T cells from blood, with Jurkat cell RNA spiked in. The subset here: FACS-sorted CD8+CD4-CCR7+CD45RA+ naive T cells. Receptors were obtained from a human donor in good health. Some libraries in this study had Jurkat cell RNA spiked in.

This clonotype has at least ten counts. The V gene is TRBV4-1, the J gene TRBJ2-6; D uncertain. V was clipped by 1 base and J by 3 bases, with 4 bases between them. The CDR3 extends over 14 amino acids. Per germline, CDR1 MGHRA and CDR2 YSYEKL. The CDR3, as DNA: TGCGCCAGCAGCCAAGGCTATGGGGCCAACGTCCTGACTTTC. It specifies CASSQGYGANVLTF.

This clonotype was found a few times. V gene TRBV6-2 or TRBV6-3 combines with J gene TRBJ2-3, with 7 positions matching TRBD2. CDR1 is MNHEY, CDR2 SVGEGT, per germline. The trim removed 7 bases at V and 2 bases at J, leaving 12 bases unmatched. This CDR3 is 16 amino acids long. In DNA form, the CDR3 reads TGTGCCAGCACCGAAGGCCCGACTAGCCCCACAGATACGCAGTATTTT. It codes for CASTEGPTSPTDTQYF.

This clonotype was picked up many times. V is TRBV20-1 and J is TRBJ1-1, with D perhaps TRBD1 (6 bases). CDR3 length: 13 residues. Trimming took off 7 bases at V and 1 base at J, with 13 bases between the two ends. Germline lookup yields CDR1 DFQATT and CDR2 SNEGSKA (reference sequence). The CDR3 spells CSGVRTANTEAFF. The CDR3 coding sequence is TGCAGTGGGGTCCGGACAGCGAACACTGAAGCTTTCTTT.

J is TRBJ1-2 and V is TRBV12-3 or TRBV12-4; D gene uncertain. The V end was cut by 2 bases, the J end by 5 bases, with 12 bases between. CDR3 length equals 14 residues. CDR3 sequence (DNA): TGTGCCAGCAGTTTAACGGCAACCCTATATGGCTACACCTTC. Translating it yields CASSLTATLYGYTF.

This clonotype was counted between two and nine times. This chain uses TRBV14 with TRBJ2-6; possible D gene TRBD1, 5 bases. The CDR3 extends over 18 amino acids. In germline, CDR1 is SGHDN, CDR2 FVKESK. The V end lost 2 bases, the J end lost 0 bases, and 14 bases lay between the germline ends. CDR3 sequence (DNA): TGTGCCAGCAGCCAACCATCGATACAGGTCTCTGGGGCCAACGTCCTGACTTTC. Translating it yields CASSQPSIQVSGANVLTF.

In its sample, this clonotype was seen many times. The V gene is TRBV28, the J gene TRBJ2-7, with TRBD1 as a possible D gene (5 bases). V was cut by 5 bases and J by 2 bases, with 13 bases left in between. The CDR3 has 14 residues. CDR1 is MDHEN, CDR2 SYDVKM, per germline. The CDR3 nucleotides read TGTGCCAGCAGTACTCAGACAGCCACCTACGAGCAGTACTTC. As protein: CASSTQTATYEQYF. Together with reference TRBV28 and TRBJ2-7, the CDR3 gives the full variable domain: DVKVTQSSRYLVKRTGEKVFLECVQDMDHENMFWYRQDPGLGLRLIYFSYDVKMKEKGDIPEGYSVSREKKERFSLILESASTNQTSMYLCASSTQTATYEQYFGPGTRLTVT.

The chain recombines TRBV6-1 with TRBJ2-7; D unresolved. The germline gives CDR1 MNHNS, CDR2 SASEGT. CDR3 length: 15 amino acids. Trimming took off 1 base at V and 3 bases at J, with 13 bases between the two ends. The CDR3: CASSEVRAGHYEQYF. The CDR3 nucleotides read TGTGCCAGCAGTGAAGTCCGGGCAGGCCACTACGAGCAGTACTTC.

The sample holds one count of this clonotype. A much bigger clone sits one base away, suggesting this may be a read error. This chain uses TRBV7-2 with TRBJ1-1, with 8 nucleotides matching TRBD1. After removal of 11 bases from V and 4 bases from J, the junction contained 9 bases not matched to a gene. The CDR3 is 13 amino acids. Germline V lookup: CDR1 SGHTA, CDR2 FQGNSA. This chain's CDR3 is CARTGGLGTEAFF. The CDR3 nucleotides are TGTGCCCGCACAGGGGGACTGGGCACTGAAGCTTTCTTT.

This clonotype was observed many times. The chain joins TRBV29-1 to TRBJ2-7; a weak D match, TRBD1 (6 bases). Trimming left V 6 bases short and J 2 bases short, with 14 bases between. Looked up from germline, CDR1 is SQVTM and CDR2 is ANQGSEA. The CDR3 length is 13 residues. The CDR3 loop is CSVVTGLAYEQYF. CDR3 bases: TGCAGCGTCGTAACAGGGTTGGCCTACGAGCAGTACTTC.

V and J are TRBV6-5 and TRBJ2-7; a possible D gene is TRBD2 (6 bases). Trimming removed 6 bases at V and 7 bases at J, with 22 bases between. Germline V gene sequence: CDR1 MNHEY, CDR2 SVGAGI. The CDR3 sequence is 15 residues long. The CDR3 loop is CASSSISGTSWEQYF. The CDR3 DNA reads TGTGCCAGCAGCTCAATATCCGGGACTTCTTGGGAGCAGTACTTC.

This clonotype was seen more than once but under ten times. The rearrangement uses TRBV6-5 and TRBJ2-3, with 8 nucleotides matching TRBD2. This CDR3 region has 16 residues. From germline, CDR1 is MNHEY and CDR2 SVGAGI. Trimming at V came to 2 bases and at J to 6 bases, leaving 10 bases not matched to a gene. Here the CDR3 DNA reads TGTGCCAGCAGTTACGACACCGGGGGGGCCGGGGATACGCAGTATTTT. It yields the protein CASSYDTGGAGDTQYF.

V is TRBV19 and J is TRBJ2-2; 13 bases line up with TRBD2. This CDR3 spans 17 amino acids. Germline V gene sequence: CDR1 LNHDA, CDR2 SQIVND (reference sequence). The J segment lost 4 bases and the V segment lost 5 bases, leaving 7 bases of the junction unmatched. Here the CDR3 reads CASSFGLAGVTTGELFF. The CDR3 nucleotides read TGTGCCAGTAGTTTCGGACTAGCGGGAGTGACCACCGGGGAGCTGTTTTTT.

This clonotype was seen many times. The J gene is TRBJ2-7, the V gene TRBV6-5; maybe TRBD2 (5 bases). Between the trimmed V and J ends, which lost 2 bases and 1 base, there was a span of 6 bases. The CDR3 contains 13 residues. Looked up from germline, CDR1 is MNHEY and CDR2 is SVGAGI. Written as DNA, the CDR3 is TGTGCCAGCAGTTACGAGGGATCCTACGAGCAGTACTTC. Translation gives CASSYEGSYEQYF.

This clonotype was found a few times. This chain links TRBV6-2 or TRBV6-3 with TRBJ1-5; 7 bases are shared with TRBD1. After removal of 2 bases from V and 11 bases from J, the junction contained 18 bases not matched to a gene. The CDR3 is made up of 17 amino acids. Germline V CDR1 and CDR2: MNHEY, SVGEGT. The CDR3, as DNA: TGTGCCAGCAGTTACGCAACCCGGGACAGTAGACCCTCGGCCCAGCATTTT. This translates into CASSYATRDSRPSAQHF.

This clonotype has only a few counts. The genes are TRBV30 and TRBJ1-1; 8 positions match TRBD1. After removal of 0 bases from V and 3 bases from J, the junction contained 6 bases not matched to a gene. Germline CDR1 GTSNPN, CDR2 SVGIG (reference sequence). The CDR3 contains 15 residues. CDR3 DNA sequence: TGTGCCTGGAGTGTTACCGGGACAGGCGACACTGAAGCTTTCTTT. This encodes CAWSVTGTGDTEAFF.

Ten or more counts support this clonotype. The V call is TRBV5-1, the J call TRBJ1-1, with D hard to call. Trimming took off 2 bases at V and 4 bases at J, with 9 bases between the two ends. This CDR3 is built from 13 residues. Germline CDR1 SGHRS, CDR2 YFSETQ. CDR3 nucleotides: TGCGCCAGCAGCTTTTTAGGGAGCACTGAAGCTTTCTTT. It specifies CASSFLGSTEAFF. The complete variable domain, with remaining parts taken from reference TRBV5-1 and TRBJ1-1, reads KAGVTQTPRYLIKTRGQQVTLSCSPISGHRSVSWYQQTPGQGLQFLFEYFSETQRNKGNFPGRFSGRQFSNSRSEMNVSTLELGDSALYLCASSFLGSTEAFFGQGTRLTVV.

In its sample, this clonotype was seen many times. V usage is TRBV20-1 and J usage is TRBJ2-7; D is undetermined. The CDR3 is made up of 13 amino acids. V was pared by 5 bases and J by 0 bases, with 11 bases between. Looked up from germline, CDR1 is DFQATT and CDR2 is SNEGSKA (reference sequence). CDR3 nucleotide sequence: TGCAGTGCTGACAAGGGAAGCTCCTACGAGCAGTACTTC. Residues: CSADKGSSYEQYF.

This clonotype has more than one count but fewer than ten. This chain uses TRBV5-1 with TRBJ2-3; 11 bases line up with TRBD2. CDR3 length: 20 amino acids. CDR1 is SGHRS, CDR2 YFSETQ, per germline. Germline trimming cut 6 bases from V and 6 bases from J; bases unmatched to any gene: 24. CDR3 in DNA: TGCGCCAGCACCGGGACCGGGACTAGCGGCCCGATACTACCTGCGGATACGCAGTATTTT. It yields the protein CASTGTGTSGPILPADTQYF.

This clonotype was seen repeatedly, ten times or more. The genes are TRBV4-1 and TRBJ2-1; a possible D gene is TRBD2 (5 bases). Trimming cost V 5 bases and J 4 bases, with 12 bases left between them. Germline V lookup: CDR1 MGHRA, CDR2 YSYEKL. The CDR3 runs 14 residues. CDR3 in DNA: TGCGCCAGCAGCAGAATAGCGCAGTACAATGAGCAGTTCTTC. It yields the protein CASSRIAQYNEQFF.

The V call is TRBV27, the J call TRBJ1-5, with D uncertain. V shed 5 bases and J shed 6 bases, with 23 bases lying between them. The CDR3 loop spans 17 amino acids. Per the germline V gene, CDR1 is MNHEY and CDR2 is SMNVEV (reference sequence). The CDR3 bases are TGTGCCAGCAGTCCTTTCTGGGGTGGTGTTTATAGTCAGCCCCAGCATTTT. It is translated as CASSPFWGGVYSQPQHF.

This clonotype has only one observation. This chain joins TRBV6-6 and TRBJ2-1, with TRBD2 matching 12 bases. Germline V gene lookup returns CDR1 MNHNY and CDR2 SVGAGI (reference sequence). The V and J ends lost 11 bases and 9 bases, in that order; junction bases with no gene match: 23. This CDR3 spans 18 amino acids. DNA for the CDR3: TGTGCCGGCACCCTAGTGGGGACTAGCGGGTTACGGGGCGGTGAGCAGTTCTTC. It encodes CAGTLVGTSGLRGGEQFF.

This chain connects TRBV19 to TRBJ1-1; tentative D call: TRBD1 (5 bases). The germline V gene has CDR1 LNHDA and CDR2 SQIVND (reference sequence). This CDR3 is 15 amino acids long. The germline V and J ends were trimmed by 2 bases and 2 bases, with 12 bases remaining between them. Written as DNA, the CDR3 is TGTGCCAGTAGTATAACCAGTGGGGGAAACACTGAAGCTTTCTTT. As protein: CASSITSGGNTEAFF.

This clonotype was detected ten times or more. V gene TRBV13 combines with J gene TRBJ2-5; no clear D. The CDR3 has 13 amino acids. Germline V gene data show CDR1 as PRHDT and CDR2 as FYEKMQ (reference sequence). V lost 4 bases and J lost 6, with 12 bases in between. CDR3 residues: CASSSPDRQTQYF. DNA for the CDR3: TGTGCCAGCAGCTCCCCAGACCGACAGACCCAGTACTTC.

At least ten counts were recorded for this clonotype. The CDR3 DNA reads as TGTGCCTGGAGTGTACCGGGACAGGGGGCTTCGAACACTGAAGCTTTCTTT. Translated, it gives CAWSVPGQGASNTEAFF. J is TRBJ1-1 and V is TRBV30, with TRBD1 identical over 12 bases. Germline loops: CDR1 GTSNPN, CDR2 SVGIG (reference sequence). This CDR3 is 17 amino acids long. Unmatched junction bases numbered 6, after V lost 0 bases and J lost 1 base.